This TCR beta chain appears in the sequencing data of a study of cytomegalovirus exposure and HLA in healthy donors. Primers included in the PCR were 60 Vbeta and 13 Jbeta primers. The repertoire was sequenced with immunoSEQ multiplex PCR; TCRdb's copy has only in-frame clones and lacks some. Here the sample spans about 200,000 clones, about 75% being singletons. This CDR3 region has 17 residues. CDR1 and CDR2 (germline): MNHNS, SASEGT. V lost 6 bases and J lost 2; bases outside the gene matches: 13. The chain has TRBV6-1 and TRBJ1-3; 7 bases are a match to TRBD1. The clonotype was recovered from a young man in good health and CMV-seronegative. The sequenced material came from PBMCs. CDR3 sequence: CASREHWGQTTGNTIYF. In DNA form, the CDR3 reads TGTGCCAGCAGAGAACACTGGGGACAGACGACTGGAAACACCATATATTTT.